This paragraph covers one TCR beta chain sequence. Its specific antigen is unknown. Base qualities were left out, and no much larger clone turns up one base away. TCRbeta CDR3 regions were amplified from genomic DNA by means of the immunoSEQ Assay, a bias-controlled multiplex PCR. Turning to the authors' computational methods: The number of nucleated cells in each sample was estimated by amplification of reference gene primers within the assay. To quantify the absolute abundance of each unique TCRbeta CDR3 rearrangement, sequence reads were collapsed and filtered. For each sample, productive Simpson clonality was calculated as the square root of Simpson's diversity index over productive rearrangements. TCRdb's version of the immuneACCESS table is confined to in-frame rearrangements and falls short of the full clone set. An unresolved V gene accounts for under half of the shortfall where checked; the remainder is of unknown origin. V and J calls and clone size are copied from that table; D and trimming were computed from the DNA. Here the sample has 150,000 to 200,000 clones; around nine tenths occur a single time. The ten biggest clones cover around 4.8% of the sample.

The sample belongs to a study of blood T cell repertoires in COVID-19 (TCRdb year 2020). Concerning the study at large: The collaborator samples originated in the United States, Italy and Spain and spanned the acute and convalescent phases of COVID-19. The prospective study material was composed of cDNA or gDNA derived from T cells, B-cell-depleted T cells, or PBMCs. The samples were drawn from two sources: the first 160 participants of the ongoing ImmuneRACE study, and 950 to 1,500 subjects contributed by 6 global collaborators. Nearly every sample came with metadata listing a de-identified subject ID, COVID-19 status, age in years and sex. The dataset comprised deeply sampled blood TCRbeta repertoires from subjects exposed to, actively infected with, or recovered from COVID-19. A freely available public database, intended as a resource for researchers studying the immune response to SARS-CoV-2, is where the repertoires were released. Where available, HLA class I and class II types were obtained from metadata supplied by the sample provider rather than from assay-based typing.

From cysteine to phenylalanine, the CDR3 is 11 amino acids long. The entry retains the CDR3 DNA only, 33 bases that are in frame from base 1. Cut back by 4 bases and 6 bases, the V and J ends lie 10 bases apart. According to the germline V gene (reference sequence), CDR1 reads GTSNPN and CDR2 reads SVGIG. Each collaborating institution followed its own protocols to collect whole blood in K2EDTA tubes. For TCRbeta analysis, collaborator samples were shipped as frozen whole blood, as isolated PBMCs, or as DNA extracted from either sample type. The investigation overall reported the following: Clinical and demographic metadata were provided uncurated, with the amount varying by source and participant.

The material sequenced was peripheral blood. The chain couples TRBV30 to TRBJ2-7; the D region possibly corresponds to TRBD1 (6 bases align). This TCR was sampled from a human donor in a cohort sampled during active COVID-19. Here is the DNA: TGTGCCTGGAACGGCAGGGGCGAGCAGTACTTC. The encoded protein is CAWNGRGEQYF.